The following is a T cell receptor beta chain sequence with its context. The antigen remains undetermined. This sample was taken from a study of cytomegalovirus exposure and HLA in healthy donors. Findings and limits, study-wide: Analysis was carried out at a later point, and it linked a missense DCLRE1C variant to TCR beta V- and J-gene trimming. In vitro confirmation showed three CMV-associated chains to be CMV antigen specific. The productive fraction for most TCR beta V segments was about 90% or about 30% in an earlier analysis.

Trimming took off 0 bases at V and 4 bases at J, with 15 bases between the two ends. From germline, CDR1 is SGHRS and CDR2 YFSETQ. The CDR3 length is 16 residues. 60 Vbeta and 13 Jbeta primers were used in PCR. Data came from immunoSEQ multiplex PCR; TCRdb stores just in-frame clones and leaves some out. The sample has around 200,000 clones, approximately 85% seen once. The V and J genes are TRBV5-1 and TRBJ2-3; D may be TRBD1 (7 bases). Material: PBMCs. This clonotype was sampled from a woman aged 18-35 years in good health and CMV-seronegative. The chain's CDR3 is CASSLASGGFADTQYF. For the CDR3, the DNA is TGCGCCAGCAGCTTGGCATCAGGGGGGTTTGCAGATACGCAGTATTTT.